The 5 T cell receptor beta chains below come from one sample, sequenced in a study of blood T cell dynamics during melanoma immunotherapy. Regarding time point: week 3, after first cycle of checkpoint inhibitor. TCRdb's table, derived via immunoSEQ multiplex PCR, lists solely in-frame clones and lacks some. In the table there are 13,000 to 15,000 clones, roughly nine tenths of which are singletons. This material consisted of blood, taken from a patient treated with checkpoint blockade. The receptor source for this set is a human donor with melanoma.

This chain links TRBV9 with TRBJ1-2; the D gene is possibly TRBD1 (6 bases). The CDR3 totals 14 residues. V dropped 3 bases and J dropped 2 bases, with 11 bases sitting between them. Germline V gene sequence: CDR1 SGDLS, CDR2 YYNGEE. CDR3 sequence reads: CASSAGTYNYGYTF. The CDR3 region has the DNA TGTGCCAGCAGCGCCGGGACATACAACTATGGCTACACCTTC.

The V call is TRBV28, the J call TRBJ1-2; D possibly corresponds to TRBD1 (5 bases). With 4 bases removed from V and 8 bases from J, the gap between germline ends came to 11 bases. The CDR3 consists of 12 residues. CDR1 MDHEN and CDR2 SYDVKM come from the germline V gene. CDR3 residues: CASSSPGPGYTF. DNA of the CDR3: TGTGCCAGCAGTTCCCCAGGGCCCGGCTACACCTTC.

The chain joins TRBV29-1 to TRBJ2-3, with 7 bases lining up with TRBD1. CDR3 length: 15 residues. Germline loops: CDR1 SQVTM, CDR2 ANQGSEA. Trimming took 2 bases from V and 4 from J; bases not matched to a gene: 9. The CDR3 here is CSVEKGALGADTQYF. CDR3 coding DNA: TGCAGCGTTGAAAAGGGGGCGCTCGGGGCAGATACGCAGTATTTT.

The chain combines TRBV5-4 with TRBJ2-1; D is uncertain. The CDR3 is made up of 14 amino acids. V was trimmed by 2 bases and J by 7 bases, leaving 13 bases between them. Germline loops: CDR1 SGHNT, CDR2 YYREEE (reference sequence). The CDR3 sequence is CASSFGGSINEQFF. In DNA form, the CDR3 reads TGTGCCAGCAGCTTCGGTGGATCCATAAATGAGCAGTTCTTC.

V usage is TRBV9 and J usage is TRBJ2-7, with TRBD2 matching 10 bases. Germline CDR1 reads SGDLS; CDR2 reads YYNGEE. The CDR3 is made up of 17 amino acids. With V trimmed by 2 bases and J by 0 bases, 8 bases remained unmatched. The CDR3 nucleotides are TGTGCCAGCAGCGTTGGGACTAGCGTATCCCGCTCCTACGAGCAGTACTTC. It specifies CASSVGTSVSRSYEQYF.